This T cell receptor (beta chain) was sequenced during a study of blood T cell repertoires in COVID-19. Study-wide background: Italy, Spain and the United States were the sources of the convalescent and acute COVID-19 samples. T cells, B-cell-depleted T cells, or PBMCs supplied cDNA or gDNA.

Clones were read by immunoSEQ multiplex PCR, and TCRdb kept only the in-frame ones, dropping some. Of about 160,000 clones detected, around 79% appear once; the ten largest clones hold approximately 7.7%. The J segment lost 1 base and the V segment lost 3 bases, leaving 7 bases of the junction unmatched. Per germline, CDR1 KGHSH and CDR2 LQKENI. The CDR3 runs to 18 residues. In Seattle, patients joined the study during active infection and were tracked longitudinally. A single count supports this clone. Material: peripheral blood. The chain couples TRBV18 to TRBJ2-6; 9 bases are a match to TRBD1. This TCR was sampled from a woman aged 55-75 years with COVID-19, enrolled during active disease. The CDR3, as DNA: TGTGCCAGCTCACCGCTGGGACAGGGTAGGTCTGGGGCCAACGTCCTGACTTTC. Its translation: CASSPLGQGRSGANVLTF.